The rows below give T cell receptor beta chains drawn from one sample of a study of read filtering for tumor transcriptome and immune sequencing. TCRdb re-called the reads with MiXCR, one entry per CDR3 protein. The sample has around 130,000 distinct CDR3 sequences, approximately 13% seen once. The sequenced material came from a population of CD138-negative cells sorted from bone marrow. Receptors were obtained from a donor at least 40 years old with multiple myeloma. CDR3s include the opening cysteine and the closing phenylalanine or tryptophan. Fields, in order: J gene, D gene, V gene, clone size, CDR3 protein, CDR3 DNA. The D gene is left open where the match is weak. The listing skips clone size in some rows; elsewhere it reads once, few, many or a size class.

j_call: TRBJ2-7; d_call: -; v_call: TRBV20-1; clone_size: few; cdr3_aa: CSARGTGINEQYF; cdr3_nt: TGCAGTGCTAGAGGTACAGGGATCAACGAGCAGTACTTC
j_call: TRBJ2-1; d_call: -; v_call: TRBV2; clone_size: many; cdr3_aa: CASSDPGDPYGNEQFF; cdr3_nt: TGTGCCAGCAGTGACCCCGGGGACCCTTACGGCAATGAGCAGTTCTTC
j_call: TRBJ2-5; d_call: TRBD2; v_call: TRBV4-1; clone_size: many; cdr3_aa: CASSHGTSGRETQYF; cdr3_nt: TGCGCCAGCAGCCACGGGACTAGCGGGAGAGAGACCCAGTACTTC
j_call: TRBJ2-3; d_call: -; v_call: TRBV20-1; clone_size: few; cdr3_aa: CSARDPREASTDTQYF; cdr3_nt: TGCAGTGCTAGAGATCCCCGGGAAGCTAGCACAGATACGCAGTATTTT
j_call: TRBJ2-1; d_call: -; v_call: TRBV11-1; clone_size: many; cdr3_aa: CASSLAPLLSSYNEQFF; cdr3_nt: TGTGCCAGCAGCTTAGCGCCCCTGCTGAGCTCCTACAATGAGCAGTTCTTC
j_call: TRBJ2-5; d_call: TRBD2; v_call: TRBV20-1; clone_size: many; cdr3_aa: CSARDWTSGSMKTQYF; cdr3_nt: TGCAGTGCTAGAGACTGGACTAGCGGGAGTATGAAGACCCAGTACTTC
j_call: TRBJ1-2; d_call: TRBD1; v_call: TRBV7-6; clone_size: many; cdr3_aa: CASSLGGTGGSYGYTF; cdr3_nt: TGTGCCAGCAGCTTAGGAGGGACAGGGGGTTCCTATGGCTACACCTTC
j_call: TRBJ2-7; d_call: -; v_call: TRBV7-2; clone_size: many; cdr3_aa: CASSLWGSLEQYF; cdr3_nt: TGTGCCAGCAGCTTATGGGGGAGCCTCGAGCAGTACTTC
j_call: TRBJ2-1; d_call: TRBD2; v_call: TRBV3-1; clone_size: many; cdr3_aa: CASGRTSQNEQFF; cdr3_nt: TGTGCCAGCGGCCGGACTAGTCAAAATGAGCAGTTCTTC
j_call: TRBJ1-1; d_call: -; v_call: TRBV5-1; clone_size: many; cdr3_aa: CASSRAGNTEAFF; cdr3_nt: TGCGCCAGCAGCCGCGCGGGGAACACTGAAGCTTTCTTT
j_call: TRBJ1-1; d_call: -; v_call: TRBV20-1; clone_size: few; cdr3_aa: CSARVYRGVGTEAFF; cdr3_nt: TGCAGTGCTAGAGTTTATCGGGGGGTGGGCACTGAAGCTTTCTTT
j_call: TRBJ1-5; d_call: -; v_call: TRBV12-5; clone_size: many; cdr3_aa: CASGGAGNQPQHF; cdr3_nt: TGTGCCTCCGGAGGGGCGGGCAATCAGCCCCAGCATTTT
j_call: TRBJ1-1; d_call: -; v_call: TRBV4-1; clone_size: many; cdr3_aa: CASSQAVMGDTEAFF; cdr3_nt: TGCGCCAGCAGCCAAGCGGTTATGGGCGACACTGAAGCTTTCTTT
j_call: TRBJ2-2; d_call: -; v_call: TRBV3-1; clone_size: many; cdr3_aa: CASSHTGSPGELFF; cdr3_nt: TGTGCCAGCAGCCACACCGGGTCACCCGGGGAGCTGTTTTTT
j_call: TRBJ2-3; d_call: TRBD2; v_call: TRBV6-2/TRBV6-3; clone_size: -; cdr3_aa: CAGSYTPTSGTTDTQYF; cdr3_nt: TGTGCCGGCAGTTATACCCCGACTAGCGGGACTACAGATACGCAGTATTTT
j_call: TRBJ2-1; d_call: -; v_call: TRBV7-8; clone_size: many; cdr3_aa: CASSLDLGEHNEQFF; cdr3_nt: TGTGCCAGCAGCTTAGATCTGGGGGAGCACAATGAGCAGTTCTTC
j_call: TRBJ1-6; d_call: -; v_call: TRBV6-6; clone_size: many; cdr3_aa: CASSHPGFYNSPLHF; cdr3_nt: TGTGCCAGCAGTCATCCGGGTTTCTATAATTCACCCCTCCACTTT
j_call: TRBJ1-1; d_call: -; v_call: TRBV18; clone_size: -; cdr3_aa: CASSPTGGYTEAFF; cdr3_nt: TGTGCCAGCTCACCCACCGGGGGGTACACTGAAGCTTTCTTT
j_call: TRBJ2-1; d_call: -; v_call: TRBV6-6; clone_size: many; cdr3_aa: CASSYSGARSYNEQFF; cdr3_nt: TGTGCCAGCAGTTACTCGGGGGCGAGGTCCTACAATGAGCAGTTCTTC
j_call: TRBJ2-1; d_call: TRBD2; v_call: TRBV25-1; clone_size: many; cdr3_aa: CASTPSSGLYNEQFF; cdr3_nt: TGTGCCAGCACCCCTTCTAGCGGGTTATACAATGAGCAGTTCTTC
j_call: TRBJ1-5; d_call: -; v_call: TRBV7-9; clone_size: many; cdr3_aa: CASSSSLTENSNQPQHF; cdr3_nt: TGTGCCAGCAGCTCCTCATTGACAGAAAACTCCAATCAGCCCCAGCATTTT
j_call: TRBJ1-1; d_call: -; v_call: TRBV30; clone_size: many; cdr3_aa: CAWSSPPGGATEAFF; cdr3_nt: TGTGCCTGGAGTTCACCTCCCGGAGGGGCCACTGAAGCTTTCTTT
j_call: TRBJ2-1; d_call: TRBD1; v_call: TRBV7-9; clone_size: many; cdr3_aa: CASSSPGQGAYEQFF; cdr3_nt: TGTGCCAGCAGCTCCCCGGGACAGGGGGCTTATGAGCAGTTCTTC
j_call: TRBJ2-1; d_call: -; v_call: TRBV19; clone_size: many; cdr3_aa: CASRGSGNEFF; cdr3_nt: TGTGCCAGTAGGGGCTCCGGGAATGAGTTCTTC
j_call: TRBJ2-6; d_call: TRBD1; v_call: TRBV5-1; clone_size: many; cdr3_aa: CASSQAGTGGAGANVLTF; cdr3_nt: TGCGCCAGCAGCCAGGCTGGGACAGGGGGCGCTGGGGCCAACGTCCTGACTTTC
j_call: TRBJ2-1; d_call: TRBD2; v_call: TRBV20-1; clone_size: many; cdr3_aa: CSAIAGTSGFSYNEQFF; cdr3_nt: TGCAGTGCTATAGCCGGGACTAGCGGGTTCTCCTACAATGAGCAGTTCTTC
j_call: TRBJ2-1; d_call: TRBD2; v_call: TRBV5-6; clone_size: -; cdr3_aa: CASSPPRLAGASSCSEQFF; cdr3_nt: TGTGCCAGCAGCCCTCCGAGACTAGCGGGAGCGAGCTCCTGCAGTGAGCAGTTCTTC
j_call: TRBJ2-3; d_call: -; v_call: TRBV12-3/TRBV12-4; clone_size: -; cdr3_aa: CASSSSQSEDTQYF; cdr3_nt: TGTGCCAGCAGTTCTTCCCAATCCGAAGATACGCAGTATTTT
j_call: TRBJ2-5; d_call: TRBD2; v_call: TRBV28; clone_size: -; cdr3_aa: CASSSGLAMETQYF; cdr3_nt: TGTGCCAGCAGCTCGGGACTAGCTATGGAGACCCAGTACTTC
j_call: TRBJ2-7; d_call: -; v_call: TRBV6-6; clone_size: few; cdr3_aa: CASSYSRAAEQYF; cdr3_nt: TGTGCCAGCAGTTACTCGAGGGCAGCCGAGCAGTACTTC
j_call: TRBJ2-1; d_call: -; v_call: TRBV9; clone_size: few; cdr3_aa: CASSVTGPNNEQFF; cdr3_nt: TGTGCCAGCAGCGTAACAGGGCCGAACAATGAGCAGTTCTTC
j_call: TRBJ2-7; d_call: -; v_call: TRBV5-1; clone_size: many; cdr3_aa: CASSWDFYEQYF; cdr3_nt: TGCGCCAGCAGCTGGGACTTCTACGAGCAGTACTTC
j_call: TRBJ2-1; d_call: TRBD2; v_call: TRBV6-5; clone_size: many; cdr3_aa: CASKSSGIHEQFF; cdr3_nt: TGTGCCAGCAAATCGAGCGGGATTCATGAGCAGTTCTTC
j_call: TRBJ2-7; d_call: -; v_call: TRBV24-1; clone_size: few; cdr3_aa: CAASHRQGGEQYF; cdr3_nt: TGTGCCGCCAGCCACAGACAGGGAGGAGAGCAGTACTTC
j_call: TRBJ2-1; d_call: -; v_call: TRBV4-3; clone_size: many; cdr3_aa: CASSQDIGEHSHEQFF; cdr3_nt: TGCGCCAGCAGCCAAGATATCGGGGAGCACTCCCATGAGCAGTTCTTC
j_call: TRBJ2-1; d_call: -; v_call: TRBV7-2; clone_size: few; cdr3_aa: CASSLATPNEQFF; cdr3_nt: TGTGCCAGCAGCTTAGCGACCCCCAATGAGCAGTTCTTC
j_call: TRBJ2-3; d_call: TRBD1; v_call: TRBV10-3; clone_size: many; cdr3_aa: CAITDYGQGSTDTQYF; cdr3_nt: TGTGCCATCACGGACTACGGACAGGGGAGCACAGATACGCAGTATTTT